This TCR beta chain was profiled in a study of blood T cell repertoires in COVID-19. Background on the study: Whether acute or convalescent, the COVID-19 samples came from the United States, Italy and Spain. The analysed material was cDNA or gDNA that came from T cells, B-cell-depleted T cells, or PBMCs.

Authors' methods: Amplification of reference gene primers provided the estimated nucleated cell counts. Sequencing used immunoSEQ multiplex PCR; TCRdb keeps in-frame clones, though not all of them. V and J calls and clone size are given by that table; D and trimming were obtained from the DNA. In the table there are about 40,000 clones, about 88% of which are singletons. Trimming cost V 4 bases and J 8 bases, with 7 bases left between them. Germline V gives CDR1 SGHRS, CDR2 YFSETQ. The CDR3 is 11 residues long. The specimen was peripheral blood. This chain connects TRBV5-1 to TRBJ2-1, with TRBD2 as a possible D gene (5 bases). The clonotype originates from a middle-aged man in a cohort sampled during active COVID-19. The CDR3 nucleotides are TGCGCCAGCAGCCTAGCATATGAGCAGTTCTTC. It translates to CASSLAYEQFF. The whole variable domain, filled in from reference TRBV5-1 and TRBJ2-1, reads KAGVTQTPRYLIKTRGQQVTLSCSPISGHRSVSWYQQTPGQGLQFLFEYFSETQRNKGNFPGRFSGRQFSNSRSEMNVSTLELGDSALYLCASSLAYEQFFGPGTRLTVL.